This TCR beta chain was captured in a study of blood T cell repertoires in COVID-19 (dated by TCRdb to 2020 to 2021). Regarding the study in general: Collaborator samples came from the United States, Italy and Spain and covered acute and convalescent phases of COVID-19. The prospective study material was composed of cDNA or gDNA derived from T cells, B-cell-depleted T cells, or PBMCs. Subjects who had been exposed to COVID-19, were actively infected with it, or had recovered from it provided the deeply sampled blood TCRbeta repertoires that made up the dataset. The repertoires were released in a freely available public database meant as a resource for research on the immune response to SARS-CoV-2. Samples came from the ongoing ImmuneRACE study (first 160 participants) plus 1,254 subjects from 6 global collaborators. A de-identified subject ID, COVID-19 status, age in years and sex were almost always included in the sample metadata. Where available, HLA class I and class II types were obtained from metadata supplied by the sample provider rather than from assay-based typing.

Study-wide findings and limitations: The amount of clinical and demographic metadata varied by source and participant and was provided uncurated.

To note about this clone: Its antigen is still unknown. No clone much larger than this one lies a single base away; base qualities are absent.

Participants in the prospective study were enrolled through a virtual design, were aged about 18 to 100 years, and lived in approximately 24 United States geographic areas. Cohort assignment in the prospective study relied on participant-reported clinical history from a screening survey and a study questionnaire. Recovered participants in ImmuneRACE Cohort 3 were defined as having two consecutive negative NP/OP PCR tests, clearance from a healthcare professional, or resolution of symptoms. Mobile phlebotomists in the prospective study collected whole blood, serum and a nasopharyngeal or oropharyngeal swab from every participant. Additional blood draws and questionnaires over an approximately two-month period could optionally be provided by prospective study participants. Blood samples from the prospective study were shipped frozen or at room temperature prior to DNA extraction. TCRbeta CDR3 regions were amplified from genomic DNA using the immunoSEQ Assay, a bias-controlled multiplex PCR. The source study handled its data this way. The number of nucleated cells in each sample was estimated from the amplification of reference gene primers within the assay. Sequence reads were collapsed and filtered to measure the absolute abundance of every unique TCRbeta CDR3 rearrangement. For each sample, productive Simpson clonality was calculated as the square root of Simpson's diversity index over productive rearrangements. Entries here come from immuneACCESS through TCRdb and include only in-frame sequences with V and J called. Some clones fail to appear in such tables; in the studies checked, an unresolved V gene covers under half of the shortfall, and the cause of the remainder is unknown. V, J and clone size were drawn from that table, and D and trimming were deduced from the DNA. The sample includes around 330,000 clones, with about 88% observed a single time. The ten biggest clones cover over 9% of the sample.

CDR1 and CDR2 were assigned from the germline V gene (reference sequence) as LNHDA and SQIVND. The CDR3 covers 17 residues, taking in both the cysteine and the phenylalanine. Only the CDR3 region is kept as DNA, spanning 51 bases read in frame from base 1. Deletion took 1 base off V and 6 bases off J, with a span of 16 bases between the germline ends. The sequenced sample was PBMCs or T cells enriched from blood (not recorded which). The rearrangement combines TRBV19 with TRBJ1-6, with a weak D call of TRBD1 (5 bases match). The sequence was collected from a woman between 40 and 55 years old who had recovered from COVID-19. The nucleotide sequence reads TGTGCCAGTAGTATAGGGGGCAGTGTTCGAACTAATTCACCCCTCCACTTT. This sequence encodes CASSIGGSVRTNSPLHF.